What follows are 19 T cell receptor beta chains derived from one specimen sequenced in a study of control samples from healthy donors and cancer patients. This table comes from immunoSEQ multiplex PCR, and its TCRdb copy is limited to in-frame clones, with some not included. The sample records tens of thousands of clones, 83% being singletons. Sequenced input: blood. Every receptor here comes from a man in his sixties in good health.

The V and J genes are TRBV5-4 and TRBJ1-5, with 7 nucleotides matching TRBD1. The CDR3 loop spans 15 amino acids. V dropped 4 bases and J dropped 5; count of bases not matched to a gene: 9. Germline CDR1 is SGHNT and CDR2 is YYREEE (reference sequence). The CDR3 loop reads CASSAGTAPDQPQHF. CDR3 in DNA: TGTGCCAGCAGCGCCGGGACAGCCCCAGATCAGCCCCAGCATTTT.

This clone was recorded once. Here the CDR3 reads CASSLVRRSGNTIYF. CDR3 DNA sequence: TGTGCCAGCAGCTTAGTTCGGCGGTCGGGAAACACCATATATTTT. The chain carries TRBV7-9 and TRBJ1-3; no clear D gene. The CDR3 totals 15 residues. V lost 1 base to trimming and J lost 4 bases, with 11 bases between them. Per germline, CDR1 SEHNR and CDR2 FQNEAQ (reference sequence). The full variable domain, its missing parts supplied by reference TRBV7-9 and TRBJ1-3, is DTGVSQNPRHKITKRGQNVTFRCDPISEHNRLYWYRQTLGQGPEFLTYFQNEAQLEKSRLLSDRFSAERPKGSFSTLEIQRTEQGDSAMYLCASSLVRRSGNTIYFGEGSWLTVV.

The CDR3 DNA reads as TGTGCCAGCAGTGAAGCGCCGGGGGTCGGAGGCTACACCTTC. Protein: CASSEAPGVGGYTF. This chain links TRBV6-1 with TRBJ1-2, with a tentative D call TRBD1 (5 bases). The ends were cut back, 0 bases at V and 8 bases at J, with 13 bases in the middle. Germline V gene data show CDR1 as MNHNS and CDR2 as SASEGT. The length of the CDR3 is 14 residues.

This clone showed up just once. The chain employs TRBV5-1 and TRBJ1-6; perhaps TRBD1 as D (5 bases). The CDR3 length is 14 residues. Germline V gene lookup returns CDR1 SGHRS and CDR2 YFSETQ. V was trimmed by 4 bases and J by 10 bases, leaving 15 bases between them. The CDR3 DNA is TGCGCCAGCAGCCGGGGACCTGGAAGATCACCCCTCCACTTT. Translating gives CASSRGPGRSPLHF.

The chain has TRBV7-9 and TRBJ2-1, with D possibly matching TRBD2 (5 bases). The CDR3 loop spans 15 amino acids. Looked up from germline, CDR1 is SEHNR and CDR2 is FQNEAQ (reference sequence). V was clipped by 5 bases and J by 7 bases, with 18 bases between them. In nucleotides, the CDR3 is TGTGCCAGCAGCCCAAACGTGGGAGCCGCAAATGAGCAGTTCTTC. It translates to CASSPNVGAANEQFF.

This chain joins TRBV7-8 and TRBJ2-2; D may be TRBD1 (6 bases). From germline, CDR1 is SGHVS and CDR2 FQNEAQ. CDR3 size: 18 residues. V was cut by 7 bases and J by 4 bases, with 25 bases left in between. The CDR3: CASKLSWAPGAGTGELFF. Written as DNA, the CDR3 is TGTGCCAGCAAGCTTAGTTGGGCTCCAGGGGCGGGCACCGGGGAGCTGTTTTTT.

V and J are TRBV15 and TRBJ1-6; D gene ambiguous. CDR1 and CDR2 (germline): LNHNV, YYDKDF (reference sequence). This CDR3 has 13 residues. V was shortened by 0 bases and J by 13 bases, with 10 bases between the two germline ends. The CDR3 DNA reads TGTGCCACCAGCAGAGATCTCGACCGGCCCCTCCACTTT. Its translation: CATSRDLDRPLHF.

The chain is built from TRBV27 and TRBJ2-6, with D possibly TRBD2 on 7 matching bases. Germline loops: CDR1 MNHEY, CDR2 SMNVEV (reference sequence). Trimming pared 7 bases from V and 2 bases from J, leaving 15 bases between. The CDR3 loop spans 16 amino acids. CDR3 region: CASTRGGGAGANVLTF. The CDR3 DNA reads TGTGCCAGCACCCGCGGGGGCGGTGCTGGGGCCAACGTCCTGACTTTC. The full variable domain, completed using reference TRBV27 and TRBJ2-6, is EAQVTQNPRYLITVTGKKLTVTCSQNMNHEYMSWYRQDPGLGLRQIYYSMNVEVTDKGDVPEGYKVSRKEKRNFPLILESPSPNQTSLYFCASTRGGGAGANVLTFGAGSRLTVL.

The rearrangement uses TRBV9 and TRBJ1-1; 7 bases map to TRBD1. This CDR3 has 13 amino acids. Trimming at V came to 8 bases and at J to 4 bases, leaving 8 bases not matched to a gene. CDR1 is SGDLS, CDR2 YYNGEE, per germline. CDR3 coding DNA: TGTGCCAGTACAAGTACAGGGGCCACTGAAGCTTTCTTT. Encoded protein: CASTSTGATEAFF.

The V gene is TRBV6-2 or TRBV6-3, the J gene TRBJ1-1, with D maybe TRBD1 (5 bases). Trimming pared 3 bases from V and 4 bases from J, leaving 15 bases between. The germline CDR1 and CDR2 sequences are MNHEY and SVGEGT. This CDR3 has 15 residues. The CDR3 loop reads CASSYSGYEGTEAFF. CDR3 bases: TGTGCCAGCAGTTATTCAGGGTATGAGGGCACTGAAGCTTTCTTT.

The V call is TRBV5-1, the J call TRBJ2-1; 9 nucleotides agree with TRBD2. The CDR3 totals 16 residues. With V trimmed by 0 bases and J by 7 bases, 8 bases remained unmatched. Germline V CDR1 and CDR2: SGHRS, YFSETQ. DNA of the CDR3: TGCGCCAGCAGCTTGGGGCGGGGGGGTTGGTGGAATGAGCAGTTCTTC. Protein: CASSLGRGGWWNEQFF.

This clone was observed a few times. DNA for the CDR3: TGCAGTGCTAGTAAGGGCCAGACTAATTCACCCCTCCACTTT. It encodes CSASKGQTNSPLHF. V gene TRBV20-1 combines with J gene TRBJ1-6; D is uncertain. This CDR3 is 14 amino acids long. Germline V lookup: CDR1 DFQATT, CDR2 SNEGSKA (reference sequence). Between the trimmed V and J ends, which lost 3 bases and 6 bases, there was a span of 12 bases.

J is TRBJ1-2 and V is TRBV28, with D possibly matching TRBD1 (6 bases). CDR1 MDHEN and CDR2 SYDVKM come from the germline V gene. This CDR3 is 14 amino acids long. V lost 2 bases, J lost 6 bases, and 13 bases lay in between. The CDR3 DNA sequence: TGTGCCAGCAGTTTAATTCTCACAGGGCATGGCTACACCTTC. Its translation is CASSLILTGHGYTF.

V gene TRBV6-9 combines with J gene TRBJ1-1; TRBD1 aligns across 7 bases. The V gene end was trimmed by 2 bases and the J gene end by 1 base; junction bases not matched to a gene: 10. CDR3 length: 17 residues. Germline loops: CDR1 MNHGY, CDR2 SVAAGI. CDR3 bases: TGTGCCAGCAGTTATGGGGGACAGAGTGCGGGGAACACTGAAGCTTTCTTT. This gives the protein CASSYGGQSAGNTEAFF.

The genes are TRBV18 and TRBJ2-1, with 14 bases that match TRBD2. J was trimmed by 1 base and V by 6 bases; bases with no gene match: 8. Germline V gene sequence: CDR1 KGHSH, CDR2 LQKENI. The CDR3 is 18 residues long. CDR3 coding DNA: TGTGCCAGCTCCGAAAGACTAGCGGGAGGGCAATCCTACAATGAGCAGTTCTTC. Its protein is CASSERLAGGQSYNEQFF.

V is TRBV18 and J is TRBJ2-7, with D possibly being TRBD1 (6 bases). CDR1 and CDR2 from the germline V gene are KGHSH and LQKENI. This CDR3 spans 15 amino acids. The V gene lost 3 bases and the J gene lost 1 base, with 13 bases spanning the gap. The CDR3 nucleotides read TGTGCCAGCTCACCGCGGACAGCAGTATCCTACGAGCAGTACTTC. This gives the protein CASSPRTAVSYEQYF.

V gene TRBV18 combines with J gene TRBJ1-1; no reliable D call. Germline V gives CDR1 KGHSH, CDR2 LQKENI. The V end was cut by 0 bases, the J end by 0 bases, with 14 bases between. The CDR3 sequence is 17 residues long. Here the CDR3 reads CASSPPFSLLLNTEAFF. In DNA, the CDR3 is TGTGCCAGCTCACCACCCTTTTCGCTCTTGTTGAACACTGAAGCTTTCTTT. The complete variable domain, with remaining parts taken from reference TRBV18 and TRBJ1-1, reads NAGVMQNPRHLVRRRGQEARLRCSPMKGHSHVYWYRQLPEEGLKFMVYLQKENIIDESGMPKERFSAEFPKEGPSILRIQQVVRGDSAAYFCASSPPFSLLLNTEAFFGQGTRLTVV.

The chain joins TRBV6-5 to TRBJ2-3; possibly TRBD1 or TRBD2 for D (6 bases each). This CDR3 spans 13 amino acids. Per germline, CDR1 MNHEY and CDR2 SVGAGI. With 0 bases removed from V and 7 bases from J, the gap between germline ends came to 8 bases. The CDR3: CASSYSGGYTQYF. The CDR3 DNA reads as TGTGCCAGCAGTTACTCGGGGGGCTATACGCAGTATTTT.

This clone appeared a few times. The rearrangement links TRBV29-1 to TRBJ2-5; no reliable D call. The CDR3 runs 11 residues. Trimming removed 7 bases at V and 1 base at J, with 7 bases between. Germline values: CDR1 SQVTM, CDR2 ANQGSEA. The CDR3 sequence is CSGGTQETQYF. The CDR3 DNA reads as TGCAGCGGGGGAACCCAAGAGACCCAGTACTTC.